This TCR beta chain was sequenced during a study of blood T cell repertoires in COVID-19. Study context: Sites in the United States, Italy and Spain provided acute and convalescent COVID-19 samples.

Profiling relied on immunoSEQ multiplex PCR, and the TCRdb table lists in-frame clones only, not all of them. This repertoire shows around 250,000 clones, 75% to 95% found once; its top ten account for 2.8%. CDR3 size: 16 residues. Losses at the gene ends were 2 bases for V and 5 bases for J; bases not matched to a gene: 7. Germline V gene data show CDR1 as LNHNV and CDR2 as YYDKDF (reference sequence). Sequencing input: PBMCs or T cells enriched from blood (not recorded which). This sequence originates from a man aged 35-49 years who had been exposed to COVID-19. The rearrangement uses TRBV15 and TRBJ1-4; 8 positions match TRBD1. The CDR3 DNA is TGTGCCACCAGCAGACACGACAGGGGTGAAAATGAAAAACTGTTTTTT. This sequence encodes CATSRHDRGENEKLFF.